The source of this TCR beta chain is a study of blood T cell repertoires in COVID-19. Study context: In each case, the material was cDNA or gDNA derived from T cells, B-cell-depleted T cells, or PBMCs.

The assay was immunoSEQ multiplex PCR, and TCRdb's table has in-frame clones only and misses some. Of about 270,000 clones listed, about 87% were seen once; the top ten hold 3%. Per the germline V gene, CDR1 is MDHEN and CDR2 is SYDVKM. Trimming cost V 6 bases and J 3 bases; bases outside gene matches: 8. This CDR3 has 16 residues. This clone was recorded only once. Residents of 24 US areas, aged about 18 to 89 years, made up the participants. Cohort allocation depended upon clinical history that participants reported. Cohort 3 donors counted as recovered after two negative PCRs, clearance, or resolved symptoms.

This receptor was taken from a woman aged 45-59 years who had recovered from COVID-19. The genes are TRBV28 and TRBJ2-1; 10 nucleotides line up with TRBD2. Sequenced input: PBMCs or T cells enriched from blood (not recorded which). The CDR3 bases are TGTGCCAGCAGAATTCTAGCGGGAGCACTCTACAATGAGCAGTTCTTC. This codes for CASRILAGALYNEQFF.